The rows below give T cell receptor beta chains drawn from one sample of a study of blood T cell repertoires in COVID-19. Only in-frame clones appear in the TCRdb table, and some are missing; sequencing was by immunoSEQ multiplex PCR. The sample yields 200,000 or so clones, less than 90% seen once. The sequenced material came from peripheral blood. The receptors stem from a woman of 80 years or more with COVID-19, enrolled during active disease. Both conserved end residues are part of each CDR3. A D gene is named only where the DNA matches it firmly. The listing skips clone size in some rows; elsewhere it reads once, few, many or a size class.

V gene	D gene	clone size	J gene	CDR3 protein	CDR3 DNA
TRBV5-4	TRBD2	NA	TRBJ2-3	CASSFRLAVSTDTQYF	TGTGCCAGCAGCTTTCGACTAGCGGTTTCTACAGATACGCAGTATTTT
TRBV2	TRBD2	NA	TRBJ2-5	CASETTTSVSQETQYF	TGTGCCAGTGAGACCACGACTAGCGTCTCTCAAGAGACCCAGTACTTC
TRBV7-9	NA	NA	TRBJ2-7	CASSFAGSPYEQYF	TGTGCCAGCAGCTTTGCGGGCAGCCCCTACGAGCAGTACTTC
TRBV5-6	NA	NA	TRBJ1-1	CASSFDSEAFF	TGTGCCAGCAGCTTTGACTCTGAAGCTTTCTTT
TRBV5-1	NA	NA	TRBJ1-5	CASSLQGAANQPQHF	TGCGCCAGCAGCTTGCAAGGGGCGGCAAATCAGCCCCAGCATTTT
TRBV28	NA	NA	TRBJ1-2	CASSQGWGGYTF	TGTGCCAGCAGTCAGGGTTGGGGTGGCTACACCTTC
TRBV5-1	TRBD2	few	TRBJ2-5	CASSLAPSGGQETQYF	TGCGCCAGCAGCTTGGCCCCTAGCGGGGGCCAAGAGACCCAGTACTTC
TRBV5-1	TRBD2	few	TRBJ2-1	CASSPGLLGGNEQFF	TGCGCCAGCAGCCCGGGACTACTGGGGGGGAATGAGCAGTTCTTC
TRBV6-6	TRBD1	NA	TRBJ1-4	CASRGGVTNEKLFF	TGTGCCAGCAGAGGGGGCGTGACTAATGAAAAACTGTTTTTT
TRBV9	TRBD2	NA	TRBJ2-1	CASSVGLAGINEQFF	TGTGCCAGCAGCGTAGGCCTAGCGGGGATCAATGAGCAGTTCTTC
TRBV5-1	TRBD1	NA	TRBJ1-4	CASSSGTGGEKLFF	TGCGCCAGCAGCTCCGGGACAGGCGGGGAAAAACTGTTTTTT
TRBV5-6	NA	NA	TRBJ2-1	CASSRSIYNEQFF	TGTGCCAGCAGTCGGTCGATATACAATGAGCAGTTCTTC
TRBV14	NA	NA	TRBJ2-5	CASSRLQTQYF	TGTGCCAGCAGCCGACTGCAGACCCAGTACTTC
TRBV4-2	TRBD2	once	TRBJ2-5	CASSQEISGGGETQYF	TGTGCCAGCAGCCAAGAGATTAGCGGGGGCGGAGAGACCCAGTACTTC
TRBV6-1	TRBD1	NA	TRBJ1-3	CASSEFTGGSSGNTIYF	TGTGCCAGCAGTGAATTTACAGGGGGCTCCTCTGGAAACACCATATATTTT
TRBV10-2	NA	NA	TRBJ1-5	CASSQDTYSNQPQHF	TGCGCCAGCAGTCAGGACACTTATAGCAATCAGCCCCAGCATTTT
TRBV2	NA	once	TRBJ1-4	CASGTRGGNEKLFF	TGTGCCAGCGGAACAAGGGGGGGAAACGAAAAACTGTTTTTT
TRBV2	TRBD2	few	TRBJ2-3	CASKRLAGGDTQYF	TGTGCCAGCAAACGACTAGCGGGGGGAGATACGCAGTATTTT
TRBV4-3	NA	NA	TRBJ1-2	CASSQSAEGGRYGYTF	TGCGCCAGCAGCCAATCTGCGGAGGGGGGGAGATATGGCTACACCTTC
TRBV19	TRBD1	NA	TRBJ1-4	CASAGTGGIRNEKLFF	TGTGCCAGCGCAGGGACAGGGGGCATCAGGAATGAAAAACTGTTTTTT
TRBV5-1	TRBD1	NA	TRBJ1-1	CASRMTGDGVEAFF	TGCGCCAGCAGAATGACAGGGGATGGTGTTGAAGCTTTCTTT
TRBV18	NA	NA	TRBJ1-4	CASSPQGGDEKLFF	TGTGCCAGCTCACCCCAGGGAGGGGATGAAAAACTGTTTTTT
TRBV7-3	NA	NA	TRBJ2-1	CASSFQGGEQFF	TGTGCCAGCAGCTTCCAGGGCGGTGAGCAGTTCTTC
TRBV2	TRBD1	NA	TRBJ1-5	CASRAGGSNQPQHF	TGTGCCAGCCGGGCAGGGGGGTCCAATCAGCCCCAGCATTTT
TRBV29-1	NA	few	TRBJ2-1	CSVSSLSSYNEQFF	TGCAGCGTAAGTAGCCTGAGCTCCTACAATGAGCAGTTCTTC
TRBV5-1	TRBD1	few	TRBJ2-3	CASSPGQNTDTQYF	TGCGCCAGCAGCCCGGGACAGAACACAGATACGCAGTATTTT
TRBV24-1	NA	NA	TRBJ2-5	CATGVEAGTQETQYF	TGTGCCACCGGAGTTGAGGCGGGGACCCAAGAGACCCAGTACTTC
TRBV7-9	NA	NA	TRBJ2-7	CASSSPRGGTYEQYF	TGTGCCAGCAGCTCCCCGAGGGGGGGAACCTACGAGCAGTACTTC
TRBV7-2	TRBD1	NA	TRBJ1-2	CASRQGVSYGYTF	TGTGCCAGCAGACAGGGGGTGTCCTATGGCTACACCTTC
TRBV7-8	TRBD1	NA	TRBJ1-3	CASSLARQGAGNTIYF	TGTGCCAGCAGCTTAGCCAGACAGGGAGCTGGAAACACCATATATTTT
TRBV30	NA	NA	TRBJ1-1	CAWISVPVNTEAFF	TGTGCCTGGATCTCCGTTCCGGTGAACACTGAAGCTTTCTTT
TRBV5-4	NA	NA	TRBJ2-5	CASSLEGGGPETQYF	TGTGCCAGCAGCTTGGAGGGGGGGGGCCCGGAGACCCAGTACTTC
TRBV19	TRBD1	NA	TRBJ1-5	CASTRDRVVDQPQHF	TGTGCCAGTACACGTGACAGGGTGGTAGATCAGCCCCAGCATTTT
TRBV5-1	NA	NA	TRBJ1-1	CASSHEWATEAFF	TGCGCCAGCAGCCACGAATGGGCCACTGAAGCTTTCTTT
TRBV3-1/TRBV3-2	NA	NA	TRBJ1-2	CASSQLVGRYGYTF	TGTGCCAGCAGCCAATTGGTGGGGCGGTATGGCTACACCTTC
TRBV4-3	NA	NA	TRBJ1-2	CASSHDSYGYTF	TGCGCCAGCAGCCATGACAGCTATGGCTACACCTTC
TRBV7-2	NA	NA	TRBJ1-2	CASSLASTGNYGYTF	TGTGCCAGCAGCTTAGCGAGCACAGGGAACTATGGCTACACCTTC
TRBV11-2	TRBD2	NA	TRBJ2-1	CASRTGLAGDEQFF	TGTGCCAGCAGGACGGGACTAGCGGGCGATGAGCAGTTCTTC